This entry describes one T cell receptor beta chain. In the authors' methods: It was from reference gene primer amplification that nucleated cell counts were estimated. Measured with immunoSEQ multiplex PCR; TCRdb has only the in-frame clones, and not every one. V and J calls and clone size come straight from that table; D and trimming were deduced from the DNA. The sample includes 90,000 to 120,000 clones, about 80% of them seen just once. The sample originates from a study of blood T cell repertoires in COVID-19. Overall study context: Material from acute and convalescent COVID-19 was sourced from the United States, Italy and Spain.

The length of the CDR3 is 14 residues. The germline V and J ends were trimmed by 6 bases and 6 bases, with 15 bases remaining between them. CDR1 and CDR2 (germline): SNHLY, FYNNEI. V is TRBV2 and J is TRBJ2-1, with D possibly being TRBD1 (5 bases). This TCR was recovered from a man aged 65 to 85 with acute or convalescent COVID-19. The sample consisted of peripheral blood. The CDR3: CASRYQGVGNEQFF. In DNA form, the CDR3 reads TGTGCCAGCAGGTACCAGGGTGTTGGCAATGAGCAGTTCTTC. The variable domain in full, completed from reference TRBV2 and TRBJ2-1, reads EPEVTQTPSHQVTQMGQEVILRCVPISNHLYFYWYRQILGQKVEFLVSFYNNEISEKSEIFDDQFSVERPDGSNFTLKIRSTKLEDSAMYFCASRYQGVGNEQFFGPGTRLTVL.